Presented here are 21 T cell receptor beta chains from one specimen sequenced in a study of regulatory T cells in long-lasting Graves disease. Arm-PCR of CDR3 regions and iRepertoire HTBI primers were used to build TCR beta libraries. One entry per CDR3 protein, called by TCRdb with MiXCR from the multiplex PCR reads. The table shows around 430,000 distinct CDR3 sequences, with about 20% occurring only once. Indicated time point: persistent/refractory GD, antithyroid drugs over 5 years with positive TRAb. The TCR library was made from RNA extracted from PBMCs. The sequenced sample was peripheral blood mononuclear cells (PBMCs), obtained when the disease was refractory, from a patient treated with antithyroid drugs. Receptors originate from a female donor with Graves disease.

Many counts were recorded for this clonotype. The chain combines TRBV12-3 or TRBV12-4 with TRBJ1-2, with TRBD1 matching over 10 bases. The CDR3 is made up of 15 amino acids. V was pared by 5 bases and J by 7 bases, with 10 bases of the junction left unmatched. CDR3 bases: TGTGCCAGCAGTCTCGGGACAGGGGTCGTGGGTGGCTACACCTTC. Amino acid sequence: CASSLGTGVVGGYTF.

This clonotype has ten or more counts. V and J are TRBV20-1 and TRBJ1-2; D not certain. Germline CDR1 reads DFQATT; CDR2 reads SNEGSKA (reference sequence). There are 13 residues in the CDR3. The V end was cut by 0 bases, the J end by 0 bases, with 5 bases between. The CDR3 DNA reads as TGCAGTGCTAGAGATCAAGCTAACTATGGCTACACCTTC. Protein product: CSARDQANYGYTF.

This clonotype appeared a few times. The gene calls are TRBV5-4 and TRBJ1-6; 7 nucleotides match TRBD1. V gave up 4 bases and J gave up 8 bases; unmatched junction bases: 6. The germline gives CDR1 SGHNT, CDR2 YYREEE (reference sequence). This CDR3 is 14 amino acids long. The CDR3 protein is CASSAGQRDSPLHF. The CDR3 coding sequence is TGTGCCAGCAGCGCGGGACAGAGGGATTCACCCCTCCACTTT.

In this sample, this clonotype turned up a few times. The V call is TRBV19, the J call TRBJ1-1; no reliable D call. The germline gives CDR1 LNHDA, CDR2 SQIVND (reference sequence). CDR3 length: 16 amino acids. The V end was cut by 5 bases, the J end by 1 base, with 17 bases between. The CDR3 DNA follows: TGTGCCAGTAGTCCCCGTAGAGAGAGAGGGAACACTGAAGCTTTCTTT. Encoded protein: CASSPRRERGNTEAFF.

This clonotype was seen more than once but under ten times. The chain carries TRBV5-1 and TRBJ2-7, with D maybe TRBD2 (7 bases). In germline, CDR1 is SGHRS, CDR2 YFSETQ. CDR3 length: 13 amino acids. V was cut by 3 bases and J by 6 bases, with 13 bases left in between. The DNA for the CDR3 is TGCGCCAGCAGCTGGGGGGGGGCCGGCGAGCAGTACTTC. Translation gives CASSWGGAGEQYF. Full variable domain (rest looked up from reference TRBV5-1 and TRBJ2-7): KAGVTQTPRYLIKTRGQQVTLSCSPISGHRSVSWYQQTPGQGLQFLFEYFSETQRNKGNFPGRFSGRQFSNSRSEMNVSTLELGDSALYLCASSWGGAGEQYFGPGTRLTVT.

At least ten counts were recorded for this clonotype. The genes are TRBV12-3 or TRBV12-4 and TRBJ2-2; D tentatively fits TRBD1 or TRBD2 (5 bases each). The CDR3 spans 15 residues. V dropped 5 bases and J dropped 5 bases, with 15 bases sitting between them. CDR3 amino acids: CASSLGTGETGELFF. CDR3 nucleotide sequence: TGTGCCAGCAGTCTCGGGACGGGTGAGACCGGGGAGCTGTTTTTT.

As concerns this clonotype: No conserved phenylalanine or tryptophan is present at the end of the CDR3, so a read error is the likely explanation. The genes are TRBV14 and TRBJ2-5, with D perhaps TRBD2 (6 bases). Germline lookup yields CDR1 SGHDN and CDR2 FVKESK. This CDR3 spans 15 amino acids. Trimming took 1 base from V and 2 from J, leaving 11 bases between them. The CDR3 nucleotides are TGTGCCAGCAGCCAAGGGAGGGCGATTCAAGAGACCCAGTACTCC. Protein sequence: CASSQGRAIQETQYS.

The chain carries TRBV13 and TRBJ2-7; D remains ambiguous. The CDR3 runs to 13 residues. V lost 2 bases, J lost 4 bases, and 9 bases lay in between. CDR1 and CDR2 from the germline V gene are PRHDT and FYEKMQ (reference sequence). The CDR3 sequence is CASSLLTSYEQYF. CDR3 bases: TGTGCCAGCAGCTTACTCACAAGTTACGAGCAGTACTTC.

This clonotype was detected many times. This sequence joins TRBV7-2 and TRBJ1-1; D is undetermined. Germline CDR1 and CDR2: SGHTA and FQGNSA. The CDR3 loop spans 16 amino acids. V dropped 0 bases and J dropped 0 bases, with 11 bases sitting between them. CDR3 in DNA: TGTGCCAGCAGCTTAGCACTTGGTACACTGAACACTGAAGCTTTCTTT. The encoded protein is CASSLALGTLNTEAFF.

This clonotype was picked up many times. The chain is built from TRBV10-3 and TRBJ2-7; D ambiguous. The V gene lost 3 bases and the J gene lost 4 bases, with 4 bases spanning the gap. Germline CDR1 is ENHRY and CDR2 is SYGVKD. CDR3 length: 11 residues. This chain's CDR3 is CAISDLYEQYF. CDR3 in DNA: TGTGCCATCAGTGACTTGTACGAGCAGTACTTC.

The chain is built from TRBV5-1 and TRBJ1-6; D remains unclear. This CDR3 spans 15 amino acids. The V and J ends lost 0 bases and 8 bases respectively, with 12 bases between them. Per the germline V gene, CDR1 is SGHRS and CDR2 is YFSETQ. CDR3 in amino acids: CASSLAVSLYSPLHF. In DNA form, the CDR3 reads TGCGCCAGCAGCTTGGCCGTCAGCTTGTATTCACCCCTCCACTTT.

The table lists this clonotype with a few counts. In nucleotides, the CDR3 is TGCAGCGTCCTTTGGGGGGATTTTGGTCAGCCCCAGCATTTT. This sequence encodes CSVLWGDFGQPQHF. This chain joins TRBV29-1 and TRBJ1-5; possibly TRBD1 for D (5 bases). CDR3 length: 14 residues. Per germline, CDR1 SQVTM and CDR2 ANQGSEA. The V end lost 6 bases, the J end lost 6 bases, and 18 bases lay between the germline ends. The full variable domain, in which reference TRBV29-1 and TRBJ1-5 provide the parts outside the CDR3, is SAVISQKPSRDICQRGTSLTIQCQVDSQVTMMFWYRQQPGQSLTLIATANQGSEATYESGFVIDKFPISRPNLTFSTLTVSNMSPEDSSIYLCSVLWGDFGQPQHFGDGTRLSIL.

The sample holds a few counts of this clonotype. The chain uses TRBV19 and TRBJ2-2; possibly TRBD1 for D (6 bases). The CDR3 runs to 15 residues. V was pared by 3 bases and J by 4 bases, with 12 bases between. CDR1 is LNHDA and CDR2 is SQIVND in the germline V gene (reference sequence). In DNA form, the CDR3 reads TGTGCCAGTAGTATTTCAGGGGAACTCACCGGGGAGCTGTTTTTT. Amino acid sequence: CASSISGELTGELFF.

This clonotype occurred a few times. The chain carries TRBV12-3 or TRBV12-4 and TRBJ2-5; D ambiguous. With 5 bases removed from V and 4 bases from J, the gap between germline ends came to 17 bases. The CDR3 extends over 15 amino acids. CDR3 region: CASSKPGHGRETQYF. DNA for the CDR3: TGTGCCAGCAGTAAACCGGGCCACGGAAGAGAGACCCAGTACTTC.

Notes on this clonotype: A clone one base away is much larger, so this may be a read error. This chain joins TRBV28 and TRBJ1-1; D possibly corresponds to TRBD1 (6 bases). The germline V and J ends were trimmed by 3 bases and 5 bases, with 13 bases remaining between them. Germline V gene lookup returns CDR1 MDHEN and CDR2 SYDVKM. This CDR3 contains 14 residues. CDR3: CASSFLGGGTEAFF. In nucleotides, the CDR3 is TGTGCCAGCAGTTTTCTGGGAGGGGGGACTGAAGCTTTCTTT.

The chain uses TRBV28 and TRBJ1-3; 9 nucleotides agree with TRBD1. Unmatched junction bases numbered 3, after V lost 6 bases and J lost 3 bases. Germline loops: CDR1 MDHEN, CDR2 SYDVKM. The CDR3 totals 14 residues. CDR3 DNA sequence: TGTGCCAGCAGCGGGACAGGGAGTGGAAACACCATATATTTT. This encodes CASSGTGSGNTIYF. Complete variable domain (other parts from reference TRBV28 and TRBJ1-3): DVKVTQSSRYLVKRTGEKVFLECVQDMDHENMFWYRQDPGLGLRLIYFSYDVKMKEKGDIPEGYSVSREKKERFSLILESASTNQTSMYLCASSGTGSGNTIYFGEGSWLTVV.

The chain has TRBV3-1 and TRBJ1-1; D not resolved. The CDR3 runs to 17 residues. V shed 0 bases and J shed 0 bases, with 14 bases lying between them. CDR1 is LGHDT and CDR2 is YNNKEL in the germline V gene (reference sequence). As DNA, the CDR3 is TGTGCCAGCAGCCAAGAGGGTTTCGGGCAGGTGAACACTGAAGCTTTCTTT. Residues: CASSQEGFGQVNTEAFF. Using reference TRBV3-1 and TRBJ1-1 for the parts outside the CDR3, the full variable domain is DTAVSQTPKYLVTQMGNDKSIKCEQNLGHDTMYWYKQDSKKFLKIMFSYNNKELIINETVPNRFSPKSPDKAHLNLHINSLELGDSAVYFCASSQEGFGQVNTEAFFGQGTRLTVV.

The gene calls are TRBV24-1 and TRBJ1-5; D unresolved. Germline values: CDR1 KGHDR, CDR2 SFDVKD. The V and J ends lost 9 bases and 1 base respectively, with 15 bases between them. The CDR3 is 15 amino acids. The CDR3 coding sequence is TGTGCCACCTTCGTTTGCCAGAACAGCAATCAGCCCCAGCATTTT. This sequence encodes CATFVCQNSNQPQHF.

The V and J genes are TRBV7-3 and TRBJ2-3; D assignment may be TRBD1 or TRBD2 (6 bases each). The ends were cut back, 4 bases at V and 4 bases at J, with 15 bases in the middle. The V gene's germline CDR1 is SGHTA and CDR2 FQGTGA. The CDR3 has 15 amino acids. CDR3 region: CASSSRGGPSDTQYF. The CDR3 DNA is TGTGCCAGCAGCTCTCGTGGGGGGCCCTCAGATACGCAGTATTTT.

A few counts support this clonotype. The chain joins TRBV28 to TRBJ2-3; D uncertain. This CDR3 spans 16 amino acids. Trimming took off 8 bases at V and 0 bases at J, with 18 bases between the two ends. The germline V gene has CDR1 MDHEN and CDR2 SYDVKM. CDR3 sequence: CASAPLLTASTDTQYF. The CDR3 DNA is TGTGCCAGCGCCCCCCTTTTAACTGCTAGCACAGATACGCAGTATTTT.

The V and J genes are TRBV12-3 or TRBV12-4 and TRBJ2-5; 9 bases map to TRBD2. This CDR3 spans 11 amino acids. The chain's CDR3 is CWLAGLETQYF. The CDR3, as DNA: TGTTGGCTAGCGGGGCTGGAGACCCAGTACTTC.